What follows are 27 T cell receptor beta chains derived from one specimen sequenced in a study of shared clonotypes between healthy human individuals. The table came from immunoSEQ multiplex PCR; TCRdb's copy has only in-frame clones and leaves some out. The sample consists of around 1,100,000 clones, about 80% of them appearing once. The specimen was memory CD4+ T cells from PBMCs. Subset defined: CD45RA-negative fraction. The receptors were gathered from a man aged 18 to 29 in good health. Some clones in this sample may be carry-over from other donors' samples.

The chain uses TRBV9 and TRBJ2-5; D may be TRBD2 (7 bases). The CDR3 is made up of 13 amino acids. The V gene lost 7 bases and the J gene lost 2 bases, with 12 bases spanning the gap. Germline V gene sequence: CDR1 SGDLS, CDR2 YYNGEE. CDR3 region: CASGGASQETQYF. The CDR3 region has the DNA TGTGCCAGCGGGGGGGCTTCTCAAGAGACCCAGTACTTC.

This chain links TRBV6-1 with TRBJ1-5, with D uncertain. V was clipped by 0 bases and J by 1 base, with 7 bases between them. The CDR3 is 15 amino acids. Germline CDR1 reads MNHNS; CDR2 reads SASEGT. The CDR3 DNA reads as TGTGCCAGCAGTGAAGCCGCCCGGAGCAATCAGCCCCAGCATTTT. Translation gives CASSEAARSNQPQHF.

V usage is TRBV27 and J usage is TRBJ2-7; 7 bases are a match to TRBD1. This CDR3 is built from 12 residues. Unmatched junction bases numbered 5, after V lost 8 bases and J lost 4 bases. The germline CDR1 and CDR2 sequences are MNHEY and SMNVEV (reference sequence). The CDR3 sequence: CASRQGHYEQYF. For the CDR3, the DNA is TGTGCCAGCCGACAGGGCCATTACGAGCAGTACTTC.

The CDR3 loop reads CASRKTSGTLTNYGYTF. The DNA for the CDR3 is TGTGCCAGCAGAAAAACCTCCGGGACCCTAACTAACTATGGCTACACCTTC. J is TRBJ1-2 and V is TRBV27; maybe TRBD1 (5 bases). CDR1 is MNHEY, CDR2 SMNVEV, per germline (reference sequence). Trimming cost V 6 bases and J 0 bases, with 20 bases left between them. This CDR3 is 17 amino acids long.

This clone was observed a handful of times. This chain joins TRBV30 and TRBJ1-2; TRBD1 is a possible D gene (5 bases). The CDR3 consists of 15 residues. Trimming removed 2 bases at V and 4 bases at J, with 17 bases between. CDR1 GTSNPN and CDR2 SVGIG come from the germline V gene (reference sequence). The CDR3 loop reads CAWSLGGSRSYGYTF. The CDR3 nucleotides are TGTGCCTGGAGTTTGGGGGGTTCCCGTTCCTATGGCTACACCTTC.

The V call is TRBV29-1, the J call TRBJ2-7; 9 nucleotides align to TRBD1. With V trimmed by 4 bases and J by 6 bases, 7 bases remained unmatched. This CDR3 comprises 13 residues. Germline loops: CDR1 SQVTM, CDR2 ANQGSEA. The CDR3 sequence is CSVVPGQGSEQYF. The CDR3 bases are TGCAGCGTTGTCCCGGGACAGGGTAGCGAGCAGTACTTC.

This chain connects TRBV5-1 to TRBJ2-1; D unresolved. Trimming left V 0 bases short and J 6 bases short, with 4 bases between. The CDR3 is 12 amino acids. Germline V gene sequence: CDR1 SGHRS, CDR2 YFSETQ. The CDR3 loop reads CASSLAVNEQFF. The DNA of the CDR3 is TGCGCCAGCAGCTTGGCTGTCAATGAGCAGTTCTTC.

The CDR3 protein is CASSPGPTRASGSYEQYF. DNA of the CDR3: TGTGCCAGCAGCCCCGGGCCCACCCGGGCTAGCGGATCCTACGAGCAGTACTTC. The chain couples TRBV7-8 to TRBJ2-7; TRBD2 agrees at 7 bases. The CDR3 is 18 residues long. CDR1 and CDR2 from the germline V gene are SGHVS and FQNEAQ. J was trimmed by 1 base and V by 5 bases; bases with no gene match: 17.

V usage is TRBV7-6 and J usage is TRBJ2-5, with D possibly matching TRBD1 (5 bases). V lost 2 bases and J 5 bases, leaving 15 bases between the germline ends. This CDR3 has 15 residues. Germline CDR1 is SGHVS and CDR2 is FNYEAQ. As DNA, the CDR3 is TGTGCCAGCAGCTTAAGGGCAGGGAACCTGGAGACCCAGTACTTC. Translating gives CASSLRAGNLETQYF.

The V gene is TRBV5-1, the J gene TRBJ1-2, with D perhaps TRBD1 (5 bases). Germline V CDR1 and CDR2: SGHRS, YFSETQ. V lost 4 bases and J lost 8, with 15 bases in between. The CDR3 consists of 13 residues. The DNA of the CDR3 is TGCGCCAGCAGCCAGGGCCCCGGAGGGGGCTACACCTTC. This encodes CASSQGPGGGYTF.

About this clone itself: A much larger clone differs from this one at a single base, so this may be a read error. The V call is TRBV5-1, the J call TRBJ1-1; weak D call: TRBD1 (5 bases). The CDR3 length is 12 residues. Trimming left V 4 bases short and J 6 bases short, with 10 bases between. Germline V CDR1 and CDR2: SGHRS, YFSETQ. DNA for the CDR3: TGCGCCAGCAGCAACGAGGGGCCTGAAGCTTTCTTT. Protein sequence: CASSNEGPEAFF.

The chain couples TRBV20-1 to TRBJ2-3; D not resolved. This CDR3 has 11 residues. The V end lost 1 base, the J end lost 9 bases, and 8 bases lay between the germline ends. Germline loops: CDR1 DFQATT, CDR2 SNEGSKA (reference sequence). CDR3 coding DNA: TGCAGTGCTAGAGCAACAGTAACGCAGTATTTT. Translation gives CSARATVTQYF.

This clone was seen at least ten times. This sequence joins TRBV13 and TRBJ2-3; D is possibly TRBD1 or TRBD2 (7 bases each). Trimming took off 4 bases at V and 3 bases at J, with 17 bases between the two ends. Germline loops: CDR1 PRHDT, CDR2 FYEKMQ (reference sequence). CDR3 size: 16 residues. The CDR3 DNA follows: TGTGCCAGCAGCTCGATGACAGGGCGGGAGACAGATACGCAGTATTTT. Protein: CASSSMTGRETDTQYF.

This chain links TRBV2 with TRBJ2-2; D perhaps matches TRBD2 (6 bases). From germline, CDR1 is SNHLY and CDR2 FYNNEI. Trimming cost V 5 bases and J 4 bases, with 14 bases left between them. The CDR3 spans 15 residues. The CDR3 DNA reads TGTGCCAGCAGTACAGCTAGCGCGGGCACCGGGGAGCTGTTTTTT. Translated: CASSTASAGTGELFF. Filled out from reference TRBV2 and TRBJ2-2, the complete variable domain reads EPEVTQTPSHQVTQMGQEVILRCVPISNHLYFYWYRQILGQKVEFLVSFYNNEISEKSEIFDDQFSVERPDGSNFTLKIRSTKLEDSAMYFCASSTASAGTGELFFGEGSRLTVL.

This sequence joins TRBV4-3 and TRBJ1-4; the match to TRBD1 covers 10 bases. The CDR3 length is 15 residues. Germline CDR1 LGHNA, CDR2 YSLEER. Trimming cost V 3 bases and J 5 bases; bases outside gene matches: 3. The CDR3 reads CASSQPGQGNEKLFF. CDR3 sequence (DNA): TGCGCCAGCAGCCAGCCGGGACAGGGGAATGAAAAACTGTTTTTT.

As concerns this clone: The sample carries other DNA sequences with the same CDR3. The chain has TRBV5-1 and TRBJ2-5; TRBD1 or TRBD2 may be the D gene (5 bases each). Germline values: CDR1 SGHRS, CDR2 YFSETQ. V was pared by 0 bases and J by 5 bases, with 11 bases between. The CDR3 is 14 amino acids. The CDR3 bases are TGCGCCAGCAGCTTGGCCGGGGCGCGGGAGACCCAGTACTTC. It codes for CASSLAGARETQYF. Using reference TRBV5-1 and TRBJ2-5 for the parts outside the CDR3, the full variable domain is KAGVTQTPRYLIKTRGQQVTLSCSPISGHRSVSWYQQTPGQGLQFLFEYFSETQRNKGNFPGRFSGRQFSNSRSEMNVSTLELGDSALYLCASSLAGARETQYFGPGTRLLVL.

Comments on this clone: Other nucleotide sequences from this sample produce the same CDR3. This chain uses TRBV11-2 with TRBJ2-3, with 8 bases lining up with TRBD2. Germline V gene lookup returns CDR1 SGHAT and CDR2 FQNNGV. J was trimmed by 2 bases and V by 1 base; bases with no gene match: 2. The CDR3 is made up of 15 amino acids. The CDR3 DNA sequence: TGTGCCAGCAGCTTAGCGGGAGGGCTCACAGATACGCAGTATTTT. Protein sequence: CASSLAGGLTDTQYF.

This clone was seen just once. The chain uses TRBV5-4 and TRBJ2-2; 7 bases are shared with TRBD1. The V and J ends lost 4 bases and 4 bases, in that order; junction bases with no gene match: 7. Germline V CDR1 and CDR2: SGHNT, YYREEE (reference sequence). The CDR3 runs to 15 residues. The CDR3 coding sequence is TGTGCCAGCAGCCCAGACAGGGCCCTCACCGGGGAGCTGTTTTTT. This encodes CASSPDRALTGELFF.

The V and J genes are TRBV6-1 and TRBJ1-2; D not resolved. This CDR3 is 10 amino acids long. Germline CDR1 MNHNS, CDR2 SASEGT. V was cut by 5 bases and J by 6 bases, with 4 bases left in between. DNA for the CDR3: TGTGCCAGCAGTTACAATGGCTACACCTTC. Translated: CASSYNGYTF.

The table lists this clone with a few counts. The sample contains more than one DNA sequence encoding this CDR3. The chain combines TRBV9 with TRBJ1-2, with TRBD1 as a possible D gene (6 bases). The CDR3 extends over 14 amino acids. Trimming left V 0 bases short and J 0 bases short, with 6 bases between. Germline CDR1 is SGDLS and CDR2 is YYNGEE. CDR3: CASSVGTANYGYTF. The CDR3 coding sequence is TGTGCCAGCAGCGTAGGGACAGCTAACTATGGCTACACCTTC.

The chain couples TRBV7-3 to TRBJ1-3; 9 nucleotides agree with TRBD1. V trimming: 4 bases; J trimming: 4 bases; junction bases outside the gene matches: 5. Germline V gives CDR1 SGHTA, CDR2 FQGTGA. The CDR3 consists of 15 residues. The CDR3 coding sequence is TGTGCCAGCAGCTCACAGGGGGCGGACGGAAACACCATATATTTT. Protein: CASSSQGADGNTIYF.

CDR3 amino acids: CSVRQGHSPYNEQFF. For the CDR3, the DNA is TGCAGCGTCCGACAGGGACATTCCCCCTACAATGAGCAGTTCTTC. This chain joins TRBV29-1 and TRBJ2-1, with TRBD1 matching over 7 bases. Germline lookup yields CDR1 SQVTM and CDR2 ANQGSEA. J gave up 2 bases and V 6 bases, and 10 bases lay outside the gene matches. The CDR3 is 15 amino acids.

This clone has only one observation. The V and J genes are TRBV7-2 and TRBJ2-2; no clear D. The V and J ends lost 2 bases and 12 bases respectively, with 19 bases between them. The CDR3 sequence is 15 residues long. Germline CDR1 SGHTA, CDR2 FQGNSA. The CDR3 loop is CASSLNSRARLQLFF. The CDR3 region has the DNA TGTGCCAGCAGCTTAAACAGCCGGGCTCGACTTCAGCTGTTTTTT.

The chain carries TRBV7-7 and TRBJ2-1, with a tentative D call TRBD2 (6 bases). Looked up from germline, CDR1 is SSHAT and CDR2 is FNYEAQ (reference sequence). Trimming removed 2 bases from V and 2 bases from J, with 7 bases in between. This CDR3 region has 14 residues. In nucleotides, the CDR3 is TGTGCCAGCAGCTTAAGCGGGCCCTACAATGAGCAGTTCTTC. This encodes CASSLSGPYNEQFF.

Written as DNA, the CDR3 is TGTGCCAGTAGTATTTGGACAGCTCGTGGCTACACCTTC. Translated, it gives CASSIWTARGYTF. V gene TRBV19 combines with J gene TRBJ1-2; D is perhaps TRBD1 (6 bases). The CDR3 totals 13 residues. Germline lookup yields CDR1 LNHDA and CDR2 SQIVND (reference sequence). The V end lost 3 bases, the J end lost 7 bases, and 12 bases lay between the germline ends.

The gene calls are TRBV28 and TRBJ2-7; D is unclear. Trimming cost V 7 bases and J 0 bases, with 10 bases left between them. Germline CDR1 reads MDHEN; CDR2 reads SYDVKM. This CDR3 comprises 13 residues. The DNA of the CDR3 is TGTGCCAGCACCCAACTACGCTCCTACGAGCAGTACTTC. Protein: CASTQLRSYEQYF.

The rearrangement links TRBV11-2 to TRBJ2-7; no reliable D call. The CDR3 runs 12 residues. CDR1 is SGHAT, CDR2 FQNNGV, per germline. V lost 5 bases, J lost 3 bases, and 8 bases lay in between. The CDR3 spells CASSPTHYEQYF. The CDR3 region has the DNA TGTGCCAGCAGCCCAACACACTACGAGCAGTACTTC.